This TCR beta chain comes out of a study of PD-1 blockade in mismatch repair-deficient tumors. Study-wide context: All were previously treated, progressing patients with around 12 mismatch repair-deficient cancer types.

Whole-study results and caveats: Rapid post-treatment expansion, then contraction, generally preceding radiologic response, marked tumor-resident clones.

This clone was seen only a few times. What it binds is unknown. Clones were sequenced by immunoSEQ multiplex PCR, and TCRdb holds only the in-frame ones, with some missing. The repertoire includes roughly 120,000 clones, 88% of them detected once, and over 9.5% sits in the top ten. CDR1 and CDR2 from the germline V gene are SGHRS and YFSETQ. The CDR3 loop spans 12 amino acids. V gave up 0 bases and J gave up 4 bases, with 3 bases separating them. The TCR comes from an adult with mismatch repair-deficient cancer. The sample here was peripheral blood, taken 70 to 72 weeks after starting pembrolizumab. The V gene is TRBV5-1, the J gene TRBJ2-3; D call uncertain. CDR3 sequence reads: CASSLVADTQYF. The CDR3 DNA follows: TGCGCCAGCAGCTTGGTTGCAGATACGCAGTATTTT. The full variable domain, in which reference TRBV5-1 and TRBJ2-3 provide the parts outside the CDR3, is KAGVTQTPRYLIKTRGQQVTLSCSPISGHRSVSWYQQTPGQGLQFLFEYFSETQRNKGNFPGRFSGRQFSNSRSEMNVSTLELGDSALYLCASSLVADTQYFGPGTRLTVL.